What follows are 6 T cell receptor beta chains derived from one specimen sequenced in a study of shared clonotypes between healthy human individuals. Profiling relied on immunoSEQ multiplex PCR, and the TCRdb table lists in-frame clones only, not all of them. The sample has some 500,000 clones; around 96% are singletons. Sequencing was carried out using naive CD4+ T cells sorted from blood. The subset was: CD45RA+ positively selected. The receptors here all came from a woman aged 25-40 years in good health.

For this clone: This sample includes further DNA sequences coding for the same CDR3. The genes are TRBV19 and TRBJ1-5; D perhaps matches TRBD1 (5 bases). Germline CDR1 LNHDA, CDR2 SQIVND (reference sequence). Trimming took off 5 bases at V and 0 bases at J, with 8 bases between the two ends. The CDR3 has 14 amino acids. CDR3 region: CASSLRDSNQPQHF. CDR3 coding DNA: TGTGCCAGTAGTCTCAGGGATAGCAATCAGCCCCAGCATTTT.

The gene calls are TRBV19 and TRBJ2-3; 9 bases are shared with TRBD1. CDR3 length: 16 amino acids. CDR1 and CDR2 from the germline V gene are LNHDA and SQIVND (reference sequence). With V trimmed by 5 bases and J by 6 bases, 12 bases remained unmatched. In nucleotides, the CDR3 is TGTGCCAGTAGTCCCCAAGCGGGGACAGGGAGGGATACGCAGTATTTT. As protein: CASSPQAGTGRDTQYF.

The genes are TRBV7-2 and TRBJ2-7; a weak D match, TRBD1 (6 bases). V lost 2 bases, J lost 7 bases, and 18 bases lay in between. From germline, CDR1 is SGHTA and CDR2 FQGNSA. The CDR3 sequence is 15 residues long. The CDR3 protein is CASSLLGQWDGEQYF. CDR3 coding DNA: TGTGCCAGCAGCTTACTTGGACAGTGGGACGGAGAGCAGTACTTC.

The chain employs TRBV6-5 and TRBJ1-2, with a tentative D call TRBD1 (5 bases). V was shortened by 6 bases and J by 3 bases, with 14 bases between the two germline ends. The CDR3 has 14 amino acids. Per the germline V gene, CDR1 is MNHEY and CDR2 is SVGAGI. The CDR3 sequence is CASSRVRGDYGYTF. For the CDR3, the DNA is TGTGCCAGCAGCCGGGTTCGGGGGGACTATGGCTACACCTTC.

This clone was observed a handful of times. The CDR3 DNA is TGTGCCAGCAGCGTGGGACAGGGGTATGGCTACACCTTC. Residues: CASSVGQGYGYTF. The chain has TRBV13 and TRBJ1-2, with TRBD1 matching over 10 bases. Germline loops: CDR1 PRHDT, CDR2 FYEKMQ (reference sequence). The CDR3 is 13 amino acids. The V segment lost 5 bases and the J segment 5 bases; nucleotides outside the gene matches: 2.

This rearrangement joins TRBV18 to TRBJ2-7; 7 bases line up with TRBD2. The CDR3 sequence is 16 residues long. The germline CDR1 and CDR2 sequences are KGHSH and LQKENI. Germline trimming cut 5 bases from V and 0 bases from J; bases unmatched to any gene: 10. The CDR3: CASSGSGILHSYEQYF. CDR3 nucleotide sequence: TGTGCCAGCTCAGGGAGCGGGATCCTTCACTCCTACGAGCAGTACTTC.